The present T cell receptor beta chain was sequenced within a study of identical twins. Broader study findings: Modelling approaches yielded underestimates of out-of-frame TCR alpha sharing between monozygotic twins. Twin-shared out-of-frame alpha sequences showed excess low generation probability.

As to this clonotype: Its target is unknown.

The J segment lost 1 base and the V segment lost 3 bases, leaving 4 bases of the junction unmatched. This CDR3 spans 16 amino acids. Germline CDR1 is MDHEN and CDR2 is SYDVKM. From the 5' RACE reads, TCRdb called clonotypes with MiXCR, one entry per CDR3 protein. The repertoire has a few hundred thousand distinct CDR3 sequences, nearly 10% of them found once; the top ten carry roughly 3%. A further study also used this sample, focusing on yellow fever vaccine responses in identical twins. From that report: Twins reportedly showed a vaccine T cell response that seemed partly convergent and partly personalized.

Material for sequencing was PBMCs. The source of this sequence is a woman aged 18-35 years in good health. This rearrangement joins TRBV28 to TRBJ2-3, with 10 bases fitting TRBD2. CDR3 bases: TGTGCCAGCAGTTTTTGGCTAGCGGGAGGCACAGATACGCAGTATTTT. Translating it yields CASSFWLAGGTDTQYF.